This TCR beta chain was profiled in a study of technical replicates of blood from a few donors (dated by TCRdb to 2017 to 2019). Notes on this clone: What this receptor recognizes is not known. Base-call qualities are not available, and no considerably larger clone is one nucleotide away.

CDR1 and CDR2 are drawn from the germline V gene (reference sequence): SSHAT, FNYEAQ. Compared with germline, V lacks 6 bases and J lacks 7 bases; bases without a gene match: 6. The CDR3 sequence holds 15 residues, the cysteine and phenylalanine included. Kept here is only the CDR3 DNA, which spans 45 bases and is read in frame from base 1. The library was prepared using the immunoSEQ multiplex PCR assay. TCRdb provides this immuneACCESS table in a form limited to in-frame rearrangements. Some clones are lacking; in checked studies, under half of them reflect an unresolved V gene, and why the rest are absent is not known. The sample table holds about 87,000 clones, of which just under 95% were seen once. The leading ten clones occupy roughly 0.35% of the sample.

This sequence was found in a human donor in good health. The receptor chain draws on TRBV7-7 and TRBJ2-1; a stretch of 13 junction bases matches TRBD2. The sequencing sample was made of T cells isolated from PBMCs. For the CDR3, the sequence is CASSLGLAGVNEQFF. The DNA is TGTGCCAGCAGTCTCGGACTAGCGGGAGTAAATGAGCAGTTCTTC.